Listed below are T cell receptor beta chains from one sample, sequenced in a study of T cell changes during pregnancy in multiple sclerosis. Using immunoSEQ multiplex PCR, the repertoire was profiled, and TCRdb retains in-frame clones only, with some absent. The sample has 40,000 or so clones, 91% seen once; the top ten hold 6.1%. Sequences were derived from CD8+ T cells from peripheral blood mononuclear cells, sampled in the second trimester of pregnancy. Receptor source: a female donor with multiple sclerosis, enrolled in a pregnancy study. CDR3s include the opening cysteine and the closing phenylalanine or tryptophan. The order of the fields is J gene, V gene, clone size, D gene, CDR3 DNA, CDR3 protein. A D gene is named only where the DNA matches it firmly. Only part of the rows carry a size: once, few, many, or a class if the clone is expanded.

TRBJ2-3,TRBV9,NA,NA,TGTGCCAGCAGCGTAGCGGTAACGAACACAGATACGCAGTATTTT,CASSVAVTNTDTQYF
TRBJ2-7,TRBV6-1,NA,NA,TGTGCCAGCAGTGAATTCGACATCTACGAGCAGTACTTC,CASSEFDIYEQYF
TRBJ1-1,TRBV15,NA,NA,TGTGCCACCAGCATCGTCTTCGGGGAAGAAACTGAAGCTTTCTTT,CATSIVFGEETEAFF
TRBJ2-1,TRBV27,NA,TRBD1,TGTGCCAGCAGTTTGGGACAGGGAGGAAATGAGCAGTTCTTC,CASSLGQGGNEQFF
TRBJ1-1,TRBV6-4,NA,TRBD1,TGTGCCAGCAGTGATAAGGGGGCGGGAACTGAAGCTTTCTTT,CASSDKGAGTEAFF
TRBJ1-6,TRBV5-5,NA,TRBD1,TGTGCCAGCAGCCCCCGGGACAGGACAATTACACCCCTCCACTTT,CASSPRDRTITPLHF
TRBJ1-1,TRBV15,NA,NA,TGTGCCACCAGCAGGACAAGTTCAGTGAACACTGAAGCTTTCTTT,CATSRTSSVNTEAFF
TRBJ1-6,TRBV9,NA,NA,TGTGCCAGCAGCCCCAATCAGGGGTCACCCCTCCACTTT,CASSPNQGSPLHF
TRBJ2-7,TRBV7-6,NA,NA,TGTGCCAGCAGCTCCCGGGAGAGACCCTACGAGCAGTACTTC,CASSSRERPYEQYF
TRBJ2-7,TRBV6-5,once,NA,TGTGCCAGCAGTTCCCGACAGACCTACGAGCAGTACTTC,CASSSRQTYEQYF
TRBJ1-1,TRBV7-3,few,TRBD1,TGTGCCAGCAGCTTGGGGACAGTTGTCACTGAAGCTTTCTTT,CASSLGTVVTEAFF
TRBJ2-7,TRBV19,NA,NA,TGTGCCAGTAGTACCTCCTGGGGCGCGGAGAGCGTCGCGCAGTACTTC,CASSTSWGAESVAQYF
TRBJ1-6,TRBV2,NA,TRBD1,TGTGCCAGCAGTAGGACAGGGATGAGCTCCTATAATTCACCCCTCCACTTT,CASSRTGMSSYNSPLHF
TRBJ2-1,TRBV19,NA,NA,TGTGCCAGTACGGAGGGGACCAACCTCAATGAGCAGTTCTTC,CASTEGTNLNEQFF
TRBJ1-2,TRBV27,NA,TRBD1,TGTGCCAGCAGTAAAGTCGGGGACAGAGCTAACTATGGCTACACCTTC,CASSKVGDRANYGYTF
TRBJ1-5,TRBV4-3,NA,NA,TGCGCCAGCAGCCAAGATTCGACAGGCAATCAGCCCCAGCATTTT,CASSQDSTGNQPQHF
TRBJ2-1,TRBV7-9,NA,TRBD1,TGTGCCAGGGGACAGGGCTCCTACAATGAGCAGTTCTTC,CARGQGSYNEQFF
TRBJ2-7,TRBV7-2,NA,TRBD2,TGTGCCAGCAGCTCCGGTCTGGGACTAGCGGGAGGCGGATACGAGCAGTACTTC,CASSSGLGLAGGGYEQYF
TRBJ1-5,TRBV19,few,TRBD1,TGTGCCAGTCATCGGACAGGAAGCAATCAGCCCCAGCATTTT,CASHRTGSNQPQHF
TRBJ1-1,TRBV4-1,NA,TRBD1,TGCGCCAGCAGCCCAGGGGGCCTCAACACTGAAGCTTTCTTT,CASSPGGLNTEAFF
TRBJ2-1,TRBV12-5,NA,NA,TGTGCTAGTGGTTTGGGAGGGAACAATGAGCAGTTCTTC,CASGLGGNNEQFF
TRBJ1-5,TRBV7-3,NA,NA,TGTGCCAGCAGCCTGTGGAGGACAGTACTCAATCAGCCCCAGCATTTT,CASSLWRTVLNQPQHF
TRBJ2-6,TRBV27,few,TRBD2,TGTGCCAGCAGTTTATATGAGGGCGGGAGCTCTGGGGCCAACGTCCTGACTTTC,CASSLYEGGSSGANVLTF
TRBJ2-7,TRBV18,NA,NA,TGTGCCAGCTCACCACTGGGGAGAGGACGGTACTACGAGCAGTACTTC,CASSPLGRGRYYEQYF
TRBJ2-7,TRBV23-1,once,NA,TGCGCCAGCAGTCAATCGAACGGAGGGGGCAACTACGAGCAGTACTTC,CASSQSNGGGNYEQYF
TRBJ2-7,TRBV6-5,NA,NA,TGTGCCAGCAGTTACGGGCCTACCTACGAGCAGTACTTC,CASSYGPTYEQYF
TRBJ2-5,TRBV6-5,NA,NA,TGTGCCAGCAGTTGGGAGCGGGAAGAGACCCAGTACTTC,CASSWEREETQYF
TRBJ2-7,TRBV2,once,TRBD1,TGTGCCAGCAGTGGGGACAGTTCCTACGAGCAGTACTTC,CASSGDSSYEQYF
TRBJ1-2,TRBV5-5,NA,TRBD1,TGTGCCAGCAGCTTGAAGGAACAGGGGATGACGGATGGCTACACCTTC,CASSLKEQGMTDGYTF
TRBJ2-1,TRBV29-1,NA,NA,TGCAGCGTTCGTGTCTCCGAGCAGTTCTTC,CSVRVSEQFF
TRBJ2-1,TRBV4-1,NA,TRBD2,TGCGCCAGCAGCCAGGATAGCGGGAGTTCCTACAATGAGCAGTTCTTC,CASSQDSGSSYNEQFF
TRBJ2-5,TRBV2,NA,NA,TGTGCCAGCAGCCCAAGCGGGCAAGAGACCCAGTACTTC,CASSPSGQETQYF
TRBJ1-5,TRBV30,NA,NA,TGTGCCTGGAGCGAGCCAGGGTATAGCAATCAGCCCCAGCATTTT,CAWSEPGYSNQPQHF
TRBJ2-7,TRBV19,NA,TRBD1,TGTGCCAGTAGTCCCGGGACAGGGGCCTACGAGCAGTACTTC,CASSPGTGAYEQYF
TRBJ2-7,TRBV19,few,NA,TGTGCCAGTAGTGCAGTATACTCCTACGAGCAGTACTTC,CASSAVYSYEQYF
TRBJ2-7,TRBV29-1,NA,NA,TGCAGCGTTGAATCAAGCGGAGCCCCACCCCACGAGCAGTACTTC,CSVESSGAPPHEQYF
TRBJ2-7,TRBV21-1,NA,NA,TGTGCCAGCAGGGACTATCGACAGGGATACTACGAGCAGTACTTC,CASRDYRQGYYEQYF
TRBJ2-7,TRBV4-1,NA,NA,TGCGCCAGCAGCCACGGGGGTCCCGGGGAGCAGTACTTC,CASSHGGPGEQYF
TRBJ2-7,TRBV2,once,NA,TGTGCCAGCAGTGGTGGGGTGGTGACTACCTACGAGCAGTACTTC,CASSGGVVTTYEQYF
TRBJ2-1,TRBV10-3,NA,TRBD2,TGTGCCATCAGCCGCGGGACTAGCGTCACCAATGAGCAGTTCTTC,CAISRGTSVTNEQFF
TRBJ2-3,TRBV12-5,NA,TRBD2,TGTGCTAGTGGGGGAACCGGGACTAGCGGTACAGATACGCAGTATTTT,CASGGTGTSGTDTQYF
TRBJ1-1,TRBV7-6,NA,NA,TGTGCCAGCAGCTTAGGAGGGCAGAACACTGAAGCTTTCTTT,CASSLGGQNTEAFF
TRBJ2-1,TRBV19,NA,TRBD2,TGTGCCAGTAGTATGGGACTATGGGATGAGCAGTTCTTC,CASSMGLWDEQFF
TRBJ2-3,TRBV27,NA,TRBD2,TGTGCCAGCAGTTCCCGGACTAGCGGGGGAGATACGCAGTATTTT,CASSSRTSGGDTQYF
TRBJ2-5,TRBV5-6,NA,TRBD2,TGTGCCAGCAGCCTCGGGGGGGCTAGAGAGACCCAGTACTTC,CASSLGGARETQYF
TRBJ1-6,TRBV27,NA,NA,TGTGCCAGCAGAGAGGTCTGGATCAGGGCTAATTCACCCCTCCACTTT,CASREVWIRANSPLHF
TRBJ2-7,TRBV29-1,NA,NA,TGCAGCGTTGACCTCACAGGATCCTCCTACGAGCAGTACTTC,CSVDLTGSSYEQYF
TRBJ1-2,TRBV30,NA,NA,TGTGCCTGGAGTGATCCCGTCAGTATCTATGGCTACACCTTC,CAWSDPVSIYGYTF
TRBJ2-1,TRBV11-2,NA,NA,TGTGCCAGCAGCTTAGATAAGATCTCGCGGGGCACCTTCAATGAGCAGTTCTTC,CASSLDKISRGTFNEQFF